This T cell receptor beta chain stems from a study of cytomegalovirus exposure and HLA in healthy donors. Study-wide results and caveats: With DRB1 most and HLA-C fewest, TCR association rates differed between HLA loci in a later analysis. An observed cluster of highly shared sequence variants was recorded as a likely sequencing artifact. V- and J-gene trimming of TCR beta was linked (in a later analysis) to a missense DCLRE1C variant.

Details on this clone: Its target is unknown.

Healthy bone marrow donors made up the cohort. Use of 60 Vbeta and 13 Jbeta primers characterized the PCR. The table came from immunoSEQ multiplex PCR; TCRdb's copy has only in-frame clones and leaves some out. This table holds about 43,000 clones, 55% to 75% found once. The CDR3 extends over 14 amino acids. V was clipped by 3 bases and J by 5 bases; unmatched bases: 6. Germline V gives CDR1 MDHEN, CDR2 SYDVKM. Sequenced sample: PBMCs. The source is a man in his 60s in good health and CMV-seropositive. The chain joins TRBV28 to TRBJ2-7; TRBD2 matches 8 bases. Written as DNA, the CDR3 is TGTGCCAGCAGTTTCGGGACTAGAGTTCACGAGCAGTACTTC. As protein: CASSFGTRVHEQYF.